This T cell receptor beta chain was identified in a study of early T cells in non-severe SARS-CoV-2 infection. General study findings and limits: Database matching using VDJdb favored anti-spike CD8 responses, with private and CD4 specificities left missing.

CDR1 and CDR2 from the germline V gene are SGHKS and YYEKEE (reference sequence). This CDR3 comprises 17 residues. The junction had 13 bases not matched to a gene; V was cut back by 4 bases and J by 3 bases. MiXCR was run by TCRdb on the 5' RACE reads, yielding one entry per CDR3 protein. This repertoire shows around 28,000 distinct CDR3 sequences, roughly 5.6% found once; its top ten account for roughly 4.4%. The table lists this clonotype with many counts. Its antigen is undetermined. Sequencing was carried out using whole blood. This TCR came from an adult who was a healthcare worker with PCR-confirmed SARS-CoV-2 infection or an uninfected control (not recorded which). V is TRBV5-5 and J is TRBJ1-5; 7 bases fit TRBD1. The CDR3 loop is CASSTGQTGNNNQPQHF. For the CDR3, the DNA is TGTGCCAGCAGCACGGGTCAGACAGGGAACAACAATCAGCCCCAGCATTTT.